This entry features one T cell receptor (beta chain) sequence. This clonotype has more than one count but fewer than ten. The antigen this receptor binds is unknown. A much larger clone differs from this one at a single base, so this may be a read error. Full-length TCR variable regions were amplified by 5' RACE PCR with constant-region reverse primers, followed by semi-nested PCR with Nested Universal Primer A. Using the ReliaPrep RNA Cell Miniprep System, total RNA was extracted, and the SMARTer RACE 5'/3' Kit was then used to reverse transcribe the RNA into 5'RACE-ready cDNA. Multiplex adaptors were used to barcode full-length TCR alpha and beta libraries, and the barcoded libraries were sequenced on an Illumina MiSeq. On the study's bioinformatics: Sequencing data were pooled across the five patients for each of nine subset-tissue groups and compared by unsupervised clustering of TCR gene usage. The Morisita-Horn index was used to calculate repertoire similarity, with shared sequences weighted by how much each contributed to each repertoire. In TCRdb, the public reads were trimmed at Q25 with fastp and aligned with MiXCR, with productive beta chains retained. Every distinct CDR3 protein forms one entry, paired with its most common genes and DNA. These V and J calls originate from TCRdb's pipeline instead of the authors' own analysis. This sample gives over 45,000 distinct CDR3 sequences in total; less than 30% of them show up just once. 2.2% of the sample is in the top ten clones.

Tregs were isolated as CD4+CD25+CD127-/low cells. Tregs, naive and memory CD4+ T cells from tumor, blood and ipsilateral draining lymph nodes of a handful of breast cancer patients underwent full-length TCR alpha and beta sequencing. Tumor tissue, along with lymph nodes from ipsilateral axillary dissection, was perfused with PBS, minced, and then digested using collagenase I and hyaluronidase. FACS confirmed that the sorted cell populations were more than 90% pure. The sample is drawn from a study (dated by TCRdb to about 2015). Some background on the complete study: Whether tumor-infiltrating Tregs in breast cancer are recruited from blood Tregs or converted in situ from other CD4+ T cell subsets was tested.

What the authors observed across the whole study: The TCR gene usage of tumor memory CD4+ T cells clustered together with blood and lymph node memory CD4+ cells and with lymph node naive CD4+ cells. Tumor-infiltrating Treg TCR alpha and beta sequences overlapped most with tumor naive CD4+ T cells, then with blood naive CD4+ T cells. Rather than covering whole repertoires, validation in the larger cohort was restricted to a single TCR beta V-J rearrangement.

CDR1 is given as SGHRS and CDR2 as YFSETQ, both from the germline V gene. The cysteine opens and the phenylalanine closes a CDR3 of 14 amino acids. CDR3 DNA is the only sequence kept; it has 42 bases, read in frame from the first base. The chain couples TRBV5-1 to TRBJ1-2, with the D segment identity uncertain. This receptor was identified in a female donor with breast cancer. What was sequenced was tumor-infiltrating Tregs sorted from the breast tumor. The CDR3 region reads CTSSLEGLSYGYTF. The DNA sequence is given as TGCACCAGCAGCTTGGAAGGGTTGAGCTATGGCTACACCTTC.